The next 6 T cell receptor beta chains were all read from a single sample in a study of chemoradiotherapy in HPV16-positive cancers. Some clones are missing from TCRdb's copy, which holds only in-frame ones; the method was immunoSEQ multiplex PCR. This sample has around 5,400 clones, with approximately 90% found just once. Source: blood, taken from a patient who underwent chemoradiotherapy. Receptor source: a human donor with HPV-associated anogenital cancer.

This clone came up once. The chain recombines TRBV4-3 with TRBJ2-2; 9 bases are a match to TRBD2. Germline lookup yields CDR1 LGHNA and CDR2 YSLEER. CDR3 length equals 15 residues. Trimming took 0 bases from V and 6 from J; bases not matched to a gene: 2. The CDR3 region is CASSQERLAAGELFF. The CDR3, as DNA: TGCGCCAGCAGCCAAGAACGACTAGCGGCCGGGGAGCTGTTTTTT.

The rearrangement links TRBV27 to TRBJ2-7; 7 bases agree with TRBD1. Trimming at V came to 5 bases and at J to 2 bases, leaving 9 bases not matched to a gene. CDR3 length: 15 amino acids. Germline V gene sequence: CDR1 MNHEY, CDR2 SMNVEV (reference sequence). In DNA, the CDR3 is TGTGCCAGCAGTCCCTTGGACAGGTTACCCTACGAGCAGTACTTC. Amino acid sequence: CASSPLDRLPYEQYF.

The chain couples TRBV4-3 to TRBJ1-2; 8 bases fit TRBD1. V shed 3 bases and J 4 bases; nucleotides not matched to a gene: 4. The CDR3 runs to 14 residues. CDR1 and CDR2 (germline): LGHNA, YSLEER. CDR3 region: CASSHLGTGYGYTF. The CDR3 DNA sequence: TGCGCCAGCAGCCATCTCGGGACAGGCTATGGCTACACCTTC.

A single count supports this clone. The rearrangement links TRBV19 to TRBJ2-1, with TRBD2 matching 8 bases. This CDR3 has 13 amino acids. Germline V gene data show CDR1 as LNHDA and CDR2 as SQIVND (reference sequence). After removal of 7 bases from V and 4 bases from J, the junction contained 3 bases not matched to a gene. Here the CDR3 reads CASIGGGYNEQFF. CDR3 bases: TGTGCCAGTATCGGGGGGGGGTACAATGAGCAGTTCTTC.

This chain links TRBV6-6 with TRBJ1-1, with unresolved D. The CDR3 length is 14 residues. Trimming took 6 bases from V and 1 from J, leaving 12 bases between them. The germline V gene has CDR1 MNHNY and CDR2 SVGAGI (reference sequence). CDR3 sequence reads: CASSSPQENTEAFF. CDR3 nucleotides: TGTGCCAGCAGCTCACCCCAGGAGAACACTGAAGCTTTCTTT.

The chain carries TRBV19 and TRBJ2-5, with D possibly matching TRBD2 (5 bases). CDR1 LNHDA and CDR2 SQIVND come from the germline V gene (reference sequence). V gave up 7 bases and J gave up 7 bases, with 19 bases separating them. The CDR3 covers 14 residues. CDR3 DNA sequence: TGTGCCAGTACCGCCGTAGGGTTCGAGGGGACCCAGTACTTC. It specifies CASTAVGFEGTQYF.